This T cell receptor beta chain was sequenced during a study of patients and donors after allogeneic stem cell transplantation. This clonotype was observed a few times. TCRdb re-derived calls from the RT-PCR reads in MiXCR, one entry per CDR3 protein. Among 90,000 to 130,000 distinct CDR3 sequences listed, about a third were seen once. The CDR3 is made up of 14 amino acids. Germline CDR1 reads ENHRY; CDR2 reads SYGVKD. V was clipped by 2 bases and J by 2 bases, with 9 bases between them. The TCR was taken from a human donor who was either an allogeneic HSCT recipient or a stem cell or donor lymphocyte infusion donor (not recorded which). It is not recorded whose cells these are; they may come from a transplant donor. The chain couples TRBV10-3 to TRBJ2-5; D remains ambiguous. Specimen: blood, either unsorted or a sorted T cell fraction (not recorded which). CDR3: CAISEDQLQETQYF. CDR3 bases: TGTGCCATCAGTGAGGACCAACTACAAGAGACCCAGTACTTC.